The rows below give T cell receptor beta chains drawn from one sample of a study of CD4 T cells in relation to SARS-CoV-2 and coronaviruses. These TCRs are of unknown antigen specificity. Sequencing was performed with immunoSEQ multiplex PCR; in TCRdb, only in-frame clones are kept and a portion is missing. This sample has roughly 30,000 clones, with about three quarters found just once. Sequencing input: CD4+ T cells from PBMCs, cultured in vitro. All receptors come from a human donor in good health. Each CDR3 is given with its conserved first and last residue. Each record gives: V gene, J gene, CDR3 protein.

>TRBV28|TRBJ2-5
CASSPDRGTQETQYF
>TRBV5-1|TRBJ1-3
CASSFYDSRSGNTIYF
>TRBV10-1|TRBJ1-1
CASSDGRGSNTEAFF
>TRBV6-2/TRBV6-3|TRBJ2-1
CASSYSRGRDEQFF
>TRBV4-1|TRBJ2-7
CASSQMGLTSGGTGEQYF
>TRBV19|TRBJ2-3
CASSISPKTNTDTQYF
>TRBV19|TRBJ1-5
CASSTTGGEGNQPQHF
>TRBV5-1|TRBJ2-2
CASRVLTGNTGELFF
>TRBV29-1|TRBJ2-5
CSAPHPAEETQYF
>TRBV9|TRBJ2-7
CASSVSDFRFNEQYF
>TRBV12-3/TRBV12-4|TRBJ1-2
CASSAAGRRGYTF
>TRBV7-2|TRBJ2-5
CASSPNPQGARETQYF
>TRBV29-1|TRBJ2-1
CSVGTSVHNEQFF
>TRBV2|TRBJ2-3
CASSQRSSTDTQYF
>TRBV5-1|TRBJ2-5
CASSPRLAGGETQYF
>TRBV18|TRBJ1-6
CASSPSSYNSPLHF
>TRBV7-9|TRBJ2-6
CASMTGANVLTF
>TRBV10-3|TRBJ2-7
CAISGAEQGGEQYF
>TRBV5-1|TRBJ2-5
CASSLVPRETQYF
>TRBV30|TRBJ1-1
CAWSFGFVNTEAFF
>TRBV5-4|TRBJ1-1
CASSPGGWNTEAFF
>TRBV7-8|TRBJ1-2
CASSDYRAGGSYGYTF
>TRBV4-2|TRBJ2-7
CASSQSSGGWHYEQYF
>TRBV10-1|TRBJ2-3
CASRLPSGNSDTQYF
>TRBV7-7|TRBJ2-5
CASSRLGGSETQYF
>TRBV6-5|TRBJ2-7
CASSYSTGGGYEQYF
>TRBV6-2/TRBV6-3|TRBJ1-2
CASSIRMGGYTF
>TRBV5-6|TRBJ2-2
CASSLGGQGGSGELFF
>TRBV29-1|TRBJ2-7
CSVEKGTGGYEQYF
>TRBV9|TRBJ2-4
CASTPNGLANSIQYF
>TRBV5-4|TRBJ2-2
CASSPLAGGSLSGELFF
>TRBV11-2|TRBJ1-2
CASRDGAYGYTF
>TRBV14|TRBJ2-6
CASSQFQRSPRAGANVLTF
>TRBV7-9|TRBJ1-1
CASSLVGNTEAFF
>TRBV27|TRBJ2-5
CASSPDRQVRGQETQYF
>TRBV5-1|TRBJ2-7
CASSLAGTGAYEQYF
>TRBV19|TRBJ1-1
CASSAGQGGAFF
>TRBV9|TRBJ1-6
CASSVQYYNSPLHF
>TRBV13|TRBJ2-3
CASSAGLAGAYGTDTQYF
>TRBV10-3|TRBJ2-7
CAISAGTPSYEQYF
>TRBV4-1|TRBJ1-5
CASSQDGGQGFNQPQHF
>TRBV7-8|TRBJ1-1
CASSLAGVTEAFF
>TRBV7-8|TRBJ1-2
CASRRGVAYGYTF
>TRBV10-2|TRBJ1-6
CASRDYNSPLHF
>TRBV3-1/TRBV3-2|TRBJ2-3
CASSQSTVATDTQYF
>TRBV6-5|TRBJ1-2
CASSYMGGYTF
>TRBV7-2|TRBJ2-2
CASSSLRGAGELFF
>TRBV30|TRBJ1-2
CAWSVAWSYGYTF
>TRBV7-8|TRBJ1-6
CASSLGQRLTSPLHF
>TRBV7-2|TRBJ1-4
CASNSGTFNEKLFF
>TRBV5-6|TRBJ1-6
CASSGTPGLSLHF
>TRBV5-1|TRBJ1-2
CASSLGPREGGNYGYTF
>TRBV11-2|TRBJ2-5
CASSRSRNEETQYF
>TRBV7-9|TRBJ2-7
CASSLGQGARNEQYF
>TRBV7-8|TRBJ2-1
CASSLDAGAYNEQFF
>TRBV19|TRBJ1-5
CASNQGRQPQHF